What follows are 5 T cell receptor beta chains derived from one specimen sequenced in a study of Graves' ophthalmopathy and Graves' hyperthyroidism. RNA served as the template for amplifying TCR beta CDR3 regions. In the first round, RT-PCR was carried out with HTBI primers, and a multiplex PCR formed the second round. MiXCR, run by TCRdb on the multiplex PCR reads, gives a single entry per CDR3 protein. The sample shows over a million distinct CDR3 sequences, about two fifths of them seen only once. Sequenced material: peripheral blood or thyroid tissue (not recorded which). The receptors come from an adult man with Graves' hyperthyroidism.

There are many counts of this clonotype. The V call is TRBV9, the J call TRBJ2-6, with D perhaps matching TRBD2 (6 bases). Germline values: CDR1 SGDLS, CDR2 YYNGEE. The germline V and J ends were trimmed by 6 bases and 0 bases, with 19 bases remaining between them. The CDR3 totals 18 residues. The CDR3 reads CASTSSGARFSGANVLTF. Here the CDR3 DNA reads TGTGCCAGCACCTCCTCGGGAGCTCGTTTCTCTGGGGCCAACGTCCTGACTTTC.

The DNA of the CDR3 is TGTGCCAGCGATAGGGGATCTTTGGCCTACGAGCAGTACTTC. It translates to CASDRGSLAYEQYF. The genes are TRBV2 and TRBJ2-7; TRBD1 might be the D (5 bases). The V end was cut by 8 bases, the J end by 2 bases, with 16 bases between. Per the germline V gene, CDR1 is SNHLY and CDR2 is FYNNEI. The CDR3 runs 14 residues.

This chain links TRBV7-9 with TRBJ1-5, with a possible D match to TRBD1 (6 bases). This CDR3 is 15 amino acids long. The V gene lost 6 bases and the J gene lost 1 base, with 13 bases spanning the gap. Looked up from germline, CDR1 is SEHNR and CDR2 is FQNEAQ (reference sequence). In nucleotides, the CDR3 is TGTGCCAGCAGTGCTACCCAGGGGAGCAATCAGCCCCAGCATTTT. Translation: CASSATQGSNQPQHF.

The chain employs TRBV7-9 and TRBJ1-4; TRBD1 matches at 7 bases. V shed 5 bases, J shed 8 bases, and the junction held 14 bases outside the gene matches. The length of the CDR3 is 16 residues. The germline CDR1 and CDR2 sequences are SEHNR and FQNEAQ (reference sequence). The chain's CDR3 is CASSPDSEGAREKLFF. In DNA, the CDR3 is TGTGCCAGCAGCCCCGACTCGGAGGGGGCAAGGGAAAAACTGTTTTTT.

This clonotype was recorded many times. This chain links TRBV19 with TRBJ1-1; 8 nucleotides align to TRBD1. With 6 bases clipped from V and 5 bases from J, the junction kept 8 bases outside the gene matches. Per germline, CDR1 LNHDA and CDR2 SQIVND (reference sequence). The CDR3 sequence is 14 residues long. The chain's CDR3 is CASRQPRGRTEAFF. In DNA, the CDR3 is TGTGCCAGTAGGCAACCCAGGGGGCGGACTGAAGCTTTCTTT.